The sequence of this T cell receptor (beta chain) was determined in a study of identical twins. Overall study results and limits: Excess sharing by twins proved weaker in beta out-of-frame sequences.

Comment on this clonotype: Its specificity is unknown.

Via MiXCR, TCRdb re-called the 5' RACE reads, giving one row per CDR3 protein. The profile covers 1.5 million or so distinct CDR3 sequences, with around 33% appearing a single time and 0.27% taken by the ten largest. The length of the CDR3 is 15 residues. Germline-derived CDR1 and CDR2 are MGHDK and SYGVNS. The V end was cut by 3 bases, the J end by 0 bases, with 9 bases between. This chain links TRBV25-1 with TRBJ1-5; D call uncertain. This sequence originates from a newborn girl in good health. The sequenced sample consisted of cord blood. The CDR3 sequence: CASSEWRYSNQPQHF. The CDR3 bases are TGTGCCAGCAGTGAGTGGCGGTATAGCAATCAGCCCCAGCATTTT.